The 10 T cell receptor beta chains reported below all come from one sample, sequenced in a study of cytomegalovirus exposure and HLA in healthy donors. With 60 Vbeta and 13 Jbeta primers, the PCR was carried out. Some clones are missing from TCRdb's copy, which holds only in-frame ones; the method was immunoSEQ multiplex PCR. Of 140,000 to 150,000 clones listed, about 10% are singletons. Sequenced sample: PBMCs. The receptors here all came from a middle-aged man in good health and CMV-seronegative.

In this sample, this clone turned up a few times. The chain combines TRBV6-4 with TRBJ2-1; a weak D match, TRBD2 (6 bases). Germline assignment: CDR1 MRHNA and CDR2 SNTAGT. Trimming removed 5 bases from V and 4 bases from J, with 18 bases in between. This CDR3 contains 16 residues. The CDR3 is CASSSTGTQRYNEQFF. CDR3 DNA sequence: TGTGCCAGCAGTTCCACCGGGACTCAACGATACAATGAGCAGTTCTTC.

This chain uses TRBV6-5 with TRBJ1-2; D might be TRBD1 (6 bases). In germline, CDR1 is MNHEY, CDR2 SVGAGI. The CDR3 runs 13 residues. V was trimmed by 8 bases and J by 6 bases, leaving 16 bases between them. In nucleotides, the CDR3 is TGTGCCAGCGCCCTATTGGGGGCGCATGGCTACACCTTC. Its protein is CASALLGAHGYTF.

This clone was observed a few times. This chain uses TRBV10-1 with TRBJ2-7; no clear D gene. This CDR3 has 12 amino acids. Germline values: CDR1 WNHNN, CDR2 SYGVQD (reference sequence). V dropped 3 bases and J dropped 6 bases, with 9 bases sitting between them. The DNA of the CDR3 is TGCGCCAGCAGTGATAATCGGGTCGAGCAGTACTTC. This translates into CASSDNRVEQYF.

V gene TRBV27 combines with J gene TRBJ1-6; D is unclear. This CDR3 has 12 amino acids. Germline V gene data show CDR1 as MNHEY and CDR2 as SMNVEV (reference sequence). Deletions cut 2 bases from V and 9 bases from J, with 5 bases between. The CDR3: CASSLNGSPLHF. DNA of the CDR3: TGTGCCAGCAGTTTAAACGGTTCACCCCTCCACTTT.

This clone was seen only a few times. The chain links TRBV6-1 to TRBJ2-5; D is ambiguous. V was shortened by 6 bases and J by 1 base, with 6 bases between the two germline ends. Looked up from germline, CDR1 is MNHNS and CDR2 is SASEGT. The CDR3 has 12 residues. The CDR3 DNA sequence: TGTGCCAGCAGCCTAGGCCAAGAGACCCAGTACTTC. It specifies CASSLGQETQYF.

This clone was detected only a few times. The rearrangement uses TRBV6-4 and TRBJ2-1; possible D gene TRBD1, 8 bases. V was trimmed by 2 bases and J by 13 bases, leaving 21 bases between them. There are 15 residues in the CDR3. CDR1 and CDR2 from the germline V gene are MRHNA and SNTAGT. The CDR3: CASSDTGGGQETQFF. Written as DNA, the CDR3 is TGTGCCAGCAGTGACACAGGGGGGGGGCAAGAGACCCAGTTCTTC.

The V gene is TRBV7-9, the J gene TRBJ1-3, with TRBD1 matching 7 bases. The CDR3 runs to 19 residues. Germline V gives CDR1 SEHNR, CDR2 FQNEAQ (reference sequence). Unmatched junction bases numbered 16, after V lost 5 bases and J lost 0 bases. The CDR3 protein is CASSKLGVGTASSGNTIYF. CDR3 DNA: TGTGCCAGCAGCAAACTTGGAGTCGGGACAGCGTCCTCTGGAAACACCATATATTTT.

The V and J genes are TRBV10-1 and TRBJ1-1; 8 positions match TRBD1. Trimming at V came to 5 bases and at J to 6 bases, leaving 11 bases not matched to a gene. The CDR3 contains 15 residues. The germline CDR1 and CDR2 sequences are WNHNN and SYGVQD (reference sequence). In DNA form, the CDR3 reads TGCGCCAGCAGTAACCGGGACAGGAGTCCTGCTGAAGCTTTCTTT. This codes for CASSNRDRSPAEAFF.

There are a few counts of this clone. This rearrangement joins TRBV14 to TRBJ2-1, with 10 positions matching TRBD2. The CDR3 length is 15 residues. Per the germline V gene, CDR1 is SGHDN and CDR2 is FVKESK. The V segment lost 1 base and the J segment 8 bases; nucleotides outside the gene matches: 5. CDR3 loop: CASSQVAGGKDEQFF. The DNA for the CDR3 is TGTGCCAGCAGCCAAGTAGCGGGGGGCAAAGATGAGCAGTTCTTC. Full variable domain (rest looked up from reference TRBV14 and TRBJ2-1): EAGVTQFPSHSVIEKGQTVTLRCDPISGHDNLYWYRRVMGKEIKFLLHFVKESKQDESGMPNNRFLAERTGGTYSTLKVQPAELEDSGVYFCASSQVAGGKDEQFFGPGTRLTVL.

This clone occurred a few times. This chain links TRBV6-1 with TRBJ1-5; D is uncertain. Germline CDR1 reads MNHNS; CDR2 reads SASEGT. Trimming removed 2 bases at V and 4 bases at J, with 15 bases between. The CDR3 extends over 16 amino acids. The CDR3 loop reads CASSEFSRVANQPQHF. The CDR3 nucleotides read TGTGCCAGCAGTGAATTTAGTAGGGTAGCGAATCAGCCCCAGCATTTT.